Shown below are 25 T cell receptor beta chains from a single sample sequenced in a study of metastatic and nonmetastatic thyroid tumors. Each patient came to thyroid surgery without any prior treatment (of any kind). TCRdb recomputed clones from the PCR reads via MiXCR. This table holds about 39,000 clones, around a fifth found once. Material for sequencing was blood. The receptor source for this set is a female donor with papillary thyroid cancer or a benign thyroid nodule (not recorded which). Some clones in this sample may be carry-over from other donors' samples.

This clone was detected only a few times. The J gene is TRBJ1-1, the V gene TRBV6-5; no clear D gene. The V gene's germline CDR1 is MNHEY and CDR2 SVGAGI. The CDR3 extends over 14 amino acids. The V gene lost 0 bases and the J gene lost 12 bases, with 17 bases spanning the gap. As DNA, the CDR3 is TGTGCCAGCAGTTACTCGACCAGTAGCCTCCCCACTTTCTTT. It codes for CASSYSTSSLPTFF.

The chain joins TRBV2 to TRBJ1-5, with D unclear. The CDR3 has 16 amino acids. Germline V gives CDR1 SNHLY, CDR2 FYNNEI. V gave up 4 bases and J gave up 5 bases, with 18 bases separating them. The CDR3 DNA reads as TGTGCCAGCAGTGGTGTGGCGGACCTGTTGTATCAGCCCCAGCATTTT. Its protein is CASSGVADLLYQPQHF.

This clone was counted many times. V is TRBV5-1 and J is TRBJ2-1; 10 bases fit TRBD2. The CDR3 loop spans 14 amino acids. Germline CDR1 SGHRS, CDR2 YFSETQ. V lost 5 bases to trimming and J lost 15 bases; unmatched junction nucleotides: 14. This chain's CDR3 is CASSLRSGRGSTFF. The CDR3 region has the DNA TGCGCCAGCAGTCTTCGGAGCGGGAGGGGCTCGACGTTCTTC.

This clone was seen at least ten times. CDR3 residues: CASRGNVGGHQRWTQYF. CDR3 DNA sequence: TGTGCCAGCAGGGGTAACGTGGGAGGGCACCAGAGATGGACCCAGTACTTC. This rearrangement joins TRBV2 to TRBJ2-5; 7 nucleotides align to TRBD2. The V gene end was trimmed by 6 bases and the J gene end by 7 bases; junction bases not matched to a gene: 20. The germline CDR1 and CDR2 sequences are SNHLY and FYNNEI. This CDR3 has 17 residues. The full variable domain, its missing parts supplied by reference TRBV2 and TRBJ2-5, is EPEVTQTPSHQVTQMGQEVILRCVPISNHLYFYWYRQILGQKVEFLVSFYNNEISEKSEIFDDQFSVERPDGSNFTLKIRSTKLEDSAMYFCASRGNVGGHQRWTQYFGPGTRLLVL.

The gene calls are TRBV27 and TRBJ2-2; 8 nucleotides line up with TRBD1. V lost 5 bases, J lost 8 bases, and 19 bases stayed unmatched. Per the germline V gene, CDR1 is MNHEY and CDR2 is SMNVEV (reference sequence). CDR3 length: 18 residues. CDR3 protein: CASSTNSGTGYTCGELFF. The CDR3 DNA follows: TGTGCCAGCAGTACTAACTCCGGGACAGGCTATACGTGTGGGGAGCTGTTTTTT.

The table lists this clone with many counts. The chain uses TRBV15 and TRBJ2-5, with TRBD2 matching 7 bases. Germline V CDR1 and CDR2: LNHNV, YYDKDF (reference sequence). Trimming at V came to 5 bases and at J to 5 bases, leaving 8 bases not matched to a gene. The CDR3 runs 14 residues. CDR3 amino acids: CATSGNTGGETQYF. CDR3 DNA sequence: TGTGCCACCAGCGGGAACACCGGGGGGGAGACCCAGTACTTC.

The sample holds many counts of this clone. J is TRBJ2-5 and V is TRBV2, with 7 bases matching TRBD2. The CDR3 loop spans 14 amino acids. V lost 6 bases, J lost 5 bases, and 9 bases stayed unmatched. The germline CDR1 and CDR2 sequences are SNHLY and FYNNEI. Written as DNA, the CDR3 is TGTGCCAGCAGGCCCTTTGAGGGAGGGGAGACCCAGTACTTC. Its translation is CASRPFEGGETQYF.

In this sample, this clone turned up many times. The gene calls are TRBV29-1 and TRBJ2-7, with D tentatively TRBD2 (5 bases). V dropped 1 base and J dropped 5 bases, with 15 bases sitting between them. The CDR3 spans 14 residues. CDR1 and CDR2 from the germline V gene are SQVTM and ANQGSEA. The CDR3, as DNA: TGCAGCGTTGAAGTCCCGGGAACGTATAACGAGCAGTACTTC. It yields the protein CSVEVPGTYNEQYF.

The chain carries TRBV30 and TRBJ1-6; 7 bases map to TRBD1. This CDR3 contains 14 residues. J was trimmed by 7 bases and V by 4 bases; bases with no gene match: 7. Germline CDR1 reads GTSNPN; CDR2 reads SVGIG (reference sequence). CDR3 nucleotide sequence: TGTGCCTGGACTTTGCGGGACAGAAATTCACCCCTCCACTTT. Translating gives CAWTLRDRNSPLHF.

This clone has just a few counts. The CDR3 does not close with the conserved phenylalanine or tryptophan, likely indicating a read error. The gene calls are TRBV27 and TRBJ1-6; D ambiguous. V lost 6 bases and J 7 bases, leaving 16 bases between the germline ends. Germline V gene lookup returns CDR1 MNHEY and CDR2 SMNVEV (reference sequence). The CDR3 runs 15 residues. The CDR3, as DNA: TGTGCCAGCAGCCGCGGTGGAGGGCGGAATTCACCCCTCCACGTT. As protein: CASSRGGGRNSPLHV.

V is TRBV20-1 and J is TRBJ1-1, with 7 bases that match TRBD1. The CDR3 covers 16 residues. J gave up 0 bases and V 0 bases, and 7 bases lay outside the gene matches. Looked up from germline, CDR1 is DFQATT and CDR2 is SNEGSKA (reference sequence). CDR3 DNA sequence: TGCAGTGCTAGAGACGGGGGACAGCTTATGAACACTGAAGCTTTCTTT. It is translated as CSARDGGQLMNTEAFF.

This clone was seen a few times. The chain has TRBV11-2 and TRBJ2-1; maybe TRBD2 (6 bases). This CDR3 contains 16 residues. Germline loops: CDR1 SGHAT, CDR2 FQNNGV. V lost 0 bases to trimming and J lost 0 bases, with 9 bases between them. CDR3 residues: CASSLEGGASYNEQFF. Written as DNA, the CDR3 is TGTGCCAGCAGCTTAGAGGGAGGCGCCTCCTACAATGAGCAGTTCTTC.

Comment on this clone: A read error may account for a junction end that differs from germline. The gene calls are TRBV11-2 and TRBJ2-2, with D tentatively TRBD2 (6 bases). Per germline, CDR1 SGHAT and CDR2 FQNNGV. The length of the CDR3 is 16 residues. The CDR3 protein is CASSYPPLRAGGELFF. CDR3 DNA: TGTGCCAGCAGCTACCCTCCCCTACGGGCGGGCGGGGAACTGTTTTTT. Complete variable domain (other parts from reference TRBV11-2 and TRBJ2-2): EAGVAQSPRYKIIEKRQSVAFWCNPISGHATLYWYQQILGQGPKLLIQFQNNGVVDDSQLPKDRFSAERLKGVDSTLKIQPAKLEDSAVYLCASSYPPLRAGGELFFGEGSRLTVL.

Ten or more counts support this clone. The rearrangement joins TRBV11-1 to TRBJ2-5, with TRBD1 matching 9 bases. Per germline, CDR1 SGHAT and CDR2 FQDESV (reference sequence). V shed 6 bases and J 6 bases; nucleotides not matched to a gene: 2. The CDR3 contains 12 residues. The CDR3 here is CASRDRGQTQYF. DNA for the CDR3: TGTGCCAGCAGGGACAGGGGACAGACCCAGTACTTC.

This clone was detected ten times or more. The chain carries TRBV3-1 and TRBJ1-6; a weak D match, TRBD1 (6 bases). V lost 10 bases, J lost 7 bases, and 14 bases lay in between. The germline gives CDR1 LGHDT, CDR2 YNNKEL (reference sequence). CDR3 length: 13 residues. The CDR3 DNA reads as TGTGCCATAGGAAAAGGGGGAAATTCACCCCTCCACTTT. It is translated as CAIGKGGNSPLHF.

This clone has ten or more counts. This chain links TRBV2 with TRBJ1-6; possibly TRBD1 for D (5 bases). The CDR3 runs to 14 residues. The germline V gene has CDR1 SNHLY and CDR2 FYNNEI. Trimming pared 2 bases from V and 11 bases from J, leaving 13 bases between. CDR3 in DNA: TGTGCCAGCAGTGAATTGGGGGTTGGGACACCCCTCCACTTT. Protein product: CASSELGVGTPLHF.

This clone was counted ten times or more. The V gene is TRBV5-1, the J gene TRBJ2-3, with D unresolved. The V gene's germline CDR1 is SGHRS and CDR2 YFSETQ. Trimming shortened V by 1 base and J by 2 bases, and 11 bases separated the two germline ends. This CDR3 comprises 15 residues. The CDR3: CASSLLTGDTDTQYF. The CDR3 DNA reads as TGCGCCAGCAGCTTGTTGACGGGTGACACAGATACGCAGTATTTT.

This clone was picked up many times. This chain joins TRBV20-1 and TRBJ2-4; 13 bases match TRBD2. The CDR3 has 16 amino acids. The germline gives CDR1 DFQATT, CDR2 SNEGSKA (reference sequence). With V trimmed by 1 base and J by 6 bases, 6 bases remained unmatched. The CDR3 DNA is TGCAGTGCTAGAGTAACTAGCGGGAGGGAGTTAAACATTCAGTACTTC. This sequence encodes CSARVTSGRELNIQYF.

V is TRBV2 and J is TRBJ1-6, with D unresolved. CDR3 length equals 14 residues. CDR1 is SNHLY and CDR2 is FYNNEI in the germline V gene. Trimming removed 6 bases at V and 8 bases at J, with 14 bases between. CDR3 in DNA: TGTGCCAGCAGAGCAAAGGGAAGATATTCACCCCTCCACTTT. This gives the protein CASRAKGRYSPLHF. Filled out from reference TRBV2 and TRBJ1-6, the complete variable domain reads EPEVTQTPSHQVTQMGQEVILRCVPISNHLYFYWYRQILGQKVEFLVSFYNNEISEKSEIFDDQFSVERPDGSNFTLKIRSTKLEDSAMYFCASRAKGRYSPLHFGNGTRLTVT.

This clone showed up many times. The V gene is TRBV11-2, the J gene TRBJ2-7; 10 bases are a match to TRBD1. Germline CDR1 SGHAT, CDR2 FQNNGV. The V gene end was trimmed by 1 base and the J gene end by 3 bases; junction bases not matched to a gene: 0. The CDR3 loop spans 14 amino acids. The CDR3 DNA reads as TGTGCCAGCAGCTTAGGGACAGGGGGCTACGAGCAGTACTTC. It yields the protein CASSLGTGGYEQYF.

The sample holds many counts of this clone. The genes are TRBV28 and TRBJ1-5; D unclear. The CDR3 extends over 12 amino acids. The germline CDR1 and CDR2 sequences are MDHEN and SYDVKM. Trimming removed 6 bases at V and 7 bases at J, with 10 bases between. CDR3 loop: CASREGSQPQHF. CDR3 bases: TGTGCCAGCAGGGAGGGAAGCCAGCCCCAGCATTTT. Combining the CDR3 with reference TRBV28 and TRBJ1-5 gives the whole variable domain DVKVTQSSRYLVKRTGEKVFLECVQDMDHENMFWYRQDPGLGLRLIYFSYDVKMKEKGDIPEGYSVSREKKERFSLILESASTNQTSMYLCASREGSQPQHFGDGTRLSIL.

This clone was observed a handful of times. The chain's CDR3 is CASSWLRTSGHTYEQYF. In DNA, the CDR3 is TGTGCCAGCAGTTGGCTTAGGACTAGCGGGCATACCTACGAGCAGTACTTC. This chain uses TRBV6-9 with TRBJ2-7; 11 positions agree with TRBD2. The CDR3 totals 17 residues. With V trimmed by 4 bases and J by 2 bases, 10 bases remained unmatched. Per germline, CDR1 MNHGY and CDR2 SVAAGI.

This clone was seen at least ten times. One end of the junction is discordant with germline, which a read error may explain. This chain uses TRBV7-8 with TRBJ2-1; TRBD2 might be the D (6 bases). The CDR3 runs 13 residues. Germline values: CDR1 SGHVS, CDR2 FQNEAQ. CDR3 residues: CVSRPFVGGEQFF. CDR3 sequence (DNA): TGTGTCAGCAGACCGTTTGTGGGGGGTGAGCAGTTCTTC.

This chain connects TRBV5-1 to TRBJ2-7; a weak D match, TRBD2 (5 bases). The ends were cut back, 2 bases at V and 0 bases at J, with 18 bases in the middle. CDR3 length: 17 residues. The germline V gene encodes CDR1 SGHRS and CDR2 YFSETQ. CDR3 nucleotide sequence: TGCGCCAGCAGCTTATTTTCTAGCTGGTGCCCCTCCTACGAGCAGTACTTC. Translation: CASSLFSSWCPSYEQYF. The full variable domain, in which reference TRBV5-1 and TRBJ2-7 provide the parts outside the CDR3, is KAGVTQTPRYLIKTRGQQVTLSCSPISGHRSVSWYQQTPGQGLQFLFEYFSETQRNKGNFPGRFSGRQFSNSRSEMNVSTLELGDSALYLCASSLFSSWCPSYEQYFGPGTRLTVT.

V gene TRBV11-2 combines with J gene TRBJ1-3; D unclear. The CDR3 loop spans 14 amino acids. V gave up 1 base and J gave up 6 bases, with 10 bases separating them. CDR1 is SGHAT and CDR2 is FQNNGV in the germline V gene. CDR3 sequence (DNA): TGTGCCAGCAGCTTAGTGGGCAGGAAAAACACCATATATTTT. Translating gives CASSLVGRKNTIYF.